The 21 T cell receptor beta chains below were found in one sample sequenced in a study of PD-1 blockade in mismatch repair-deficient tumors. Produced via immunoSEQ multiplex PCR; TCRdb's table is partial and in-frame only. The sample has approximately 50,000 clones, roughly 80% seen once; the top ten hold 3% to 3.5%. Sample: peripheral blood, taken 4 weeks after starting pembrolizumab. The receptors originated from an adult with mismatch repair-deficient cancer.

The V and J genes are TRBV9 and TRBJ2-5; D call uncertain. Per germline, CDR1 SGDLS and CDR2 YYNGEE. Trimming stripped 3 bases from V and 2 bases from J, with 14 bases between. This CDR3 is built from 15 residues. The CDR3 loop is CASSGFGIPQETQYF. The DNA for the CDR3 is TGTGCCAGCAGCGGATTTGGGATCCCACAAGAGACCCAGTACTTC.

CDR3 sequence (DNA): TGTGCCACCAAAGGGAGGGTCGGAGGATTGGGATATGGCTACACCTTC. The encoded protein is CATKGRVGGLGYGYTF. The rearrangement joins TRBV27 to TRBJ1-2; D is unresolved. The V and J ends lost 10 bases and 5 bases respectively, with 26 bases between them. The CDR3 has 16 residues. Germline CDR1 MNHEY, CDR2 SMNVEV (reference sequence).

In nucleotides, the CDR3 is TGTGCCAGCAGCTCAAGTGGGGATCAGCCCCAGCATTTT. Translating it yields CASSSSGDQPQHF. This sequence joins TRBV11-2 and TRBJ1-5; no reliable D call. Deletions cut 4 bases from V and 5 bases from J, with 9 bases between. CDR1 and CDR2 (germline): SGHAT, FQNNGV. This CDR3 is built from 13 residues.

The V gene is TRBV6-6, the J gene TRBJ1-1, with D perhaps matching TRBD1 (5 bases). CDR3 length equals 16 residues. From germline, CDR1 is MNHNY and CDR2 SVGAGI (reference sequence). V was trimmed by 5 bases and J by 5 bases, leaving 21 bases between them. Here the CDR3 DNA reads TGTGCCAGCAGTACCCTAGGGGAGGTTGTTAGGACTGAAGCTTTCTTT. Amino acids: CASSTLGEVVRTEAFF.

CDR3 protein: CASSPGLSTDTQYF. In nucleotides, the CDR3 is TGTGCCAGCAGCCCGGGACTATCCACAGATACGCAGTATTTT. J is TRBJ2-3 and V is TRBV7-3; 7 positions match TRBD2. Per the germline V gene, CDR1 is SGHTA and CDR2 is FQGTGA. Unmatched junction bases numbered 4, after V lost 5 bases and J lost 2 bases. This CDR3 has 14 residues.

The genes are TRBV5-1 and TRBJ2-1; either TRBD1 or TRBD2 may fit D (6 bases each). The V and J ends lost 0 bases and 6 bases respectively, with 16 bases between them. Germline V CDR1 and CDR2: SGHRS, YFSETQ. CDR3 size: 16 residues. The CDR3 DNA follows: TGCGCCAGCAGCTTGGCCGGGGGCGGACGTGGCAATGAGCAGTTCTTC. Translated: CASSLAGGGRGNEQFF. The full variable domain, rest sourced from reference TRBV5-1 and TRBJ2-1, is KAGVTQTPRYLIKTRGQQVTLSCSPISGHRSVSWYQQTPGQGLQFLFEYFSETQRNKGNFPGRFSGRQFSNSRSEMNVSTLELGDSALYLCASSLAGGGRGNEQFFGPGTRLTVL.

CDR3 sequence reads: CASSDSGRGLVGANVLTF. The CDR3 DNA follows: TGTGCCAGCAGTGACTCGGGGAGGGGGCTAGTAGGGGCCAACGTCCTGACTTTC. V usage is TRBV6-4 and J usage is TRBJ2-6; possibly TRBD1 or TRBD2 for D (7 bases each). Germline V gene data show CDR1 as MRHNA and CDR2 as SNTAGT. CDR3 length: 18 amino acids. Trimming took off 0 bases at V and 4 bases at J, with 16 bases between the two ends.

This rearrangement joins TRBV4-1 to TRBJ2-3; no definite D call. Looked up from germline, CDR1 is MGHRA and CDR2 is YSYEKL. The CDR3 consists of 16 residues. The V and J ends lost 2 bases and 1 base respectively, with 13 bases between them. The CDR3 coding sequence is TGCGCCAGCAGCCAACGACCGATCCATGGCACAGATACGCAGTATTTT. It translates to CASSQRPIHGTDTQYF.

The chain is built from TRBV7-2 and TRBJ1-1; tentative D call: TRBD1 (6 bases). Trimming cost V 1 base and J 10 bases, with 19 bases left between them. CDR1 SGHTA and CDR2 FQGNSA come from the germline V gene. CDR3 length: 15 residues. CDR3 protein: CASSLESKGGARAFF. The CDR3 nucleotides read TGTGCCAGCAGCTTAGAATCTAAAGGGGGGGCCCGAGCTTTCTTT.

This clone was observed once. The chain links TRBV4-1 to TRBJ1-2; tentative D call: TRBD1 (6 bases). This CDR3 region has 15 residues. Germline CDR1 is MGHRA and CDR2 is YSYEKL. V lost 0 bases and J 4 bases, leaving 12 bases between the germline ends. The CDR3 reads CASSQDYGGGYGYTF. As DNA, the CDR3 is TGCGCCAGCAGCCAAGATTATGGAGGGGGCTATGGCTACACCTTC.

The chain uses TRBV5-1 and TRBJ1-3; no definite D call. This CDR3 contains 14 residues. V was clipped by 0 bases and J by 0 bases, with 4 bases between them. Germline CDR1 SGHRS, CDR2 YFSETQ. The CDR3 protein is CASSLGSSGNTIYF. The CDR3 region has the DNA TGCGCCAGCAGCTTGGGTAGCTCTGGAAACACCATATATTTT.

The V call is TRBV9, the J call TRBJ2-5; 8 bases match TRBD1. V gave up 6 bases and J gave up 0 bases; unmatched junction bases: 10. CDR3 size: 16 residues. Germline CDR1 is SGDLS and CDR2 is YYNGEE. In DNA form, the CDR3 reads TGTGCCAGCACCACGGGGACAGGAGGGTACCAAGAGACCCAGTACTTC. This codes for CASTTGTGGYQETQYF.

The V and J genes are TRBV9 and TRBJ2-1; 9 positions match TRBD2. CDR3 length: 15 residues. Germline V gene sequence: CDR1 SGDLS, CDR2 YYNGEE. J was trimmed by 3 bases and V by 3 bases; bases with no gene match: 4. CDR3 residues: CASSATSGNYNEQFF. The DNA for the CDR3 is TGTGCCAGCAGCGCGACTAGCGGAAACTACAATGAGCAGTTCTTC.

The chain is built from TRBV6-6 and TRBJ1-2; D is unresolved. V lost 0 bases to trimming and J lost 4 bases, with 12 bases between them. Germline CDR1 MNHNY, CDR2 SVGAGI (reference sequence). The CDR3 length is 15 residues. Written as DNA, the CDR3 is TGTGCCAGCAGTTACTCTGACCGGTTGAGCTATGGCTACACCTTC. It codes for CASSYSDRLSYGYTF.

CDR3 in amino acids: CASSKISGRRSLSGANVLTF. CDR3 nucleotide sequence: TGTGCCAGCAGCAAAATCAGCGGGAGGCGATCCCTCTCTGGGGCCAACGTCCTGACTTTC. V gene TRBV21-1 combines with J gene TRBJ2-6; the table calls TRBD2, which could not be checked here. TRBV21-1 is deemed a pseudogene. The CDR3 covers 20 residues.

The chain couples TRBV25-1 to TRBJ1-2; 9 bases are shared with TRBD1. J gave up 1 base and V 4 bases, and 7 bases lay outside the gene matches. The CDR3 covers 16 residues. From germline, CDR1 is MGHDK and CDR2 SYGVNS. As DNA, the CDR3 is TGTGCCAGCAGTGGCACACAGGGGGCGCGTAACTATGGCTACACCTTC. It yields the protein CASSGTQGARNYGYTF.

The chain links TRBV18 to TRBJ1-3, with D possibly being TRBD1 (5 bases). Trimming left V 0 bases short and J 1 base short, with 10 bases between. Germline V gene sequence: CDR1 KGHSH, CDR2 LQKENI. The CDR3 has 16 amino acids. CDR3 bases: TGTGCCAGCTCACCACCGGTTCGGGGGTCTGGAAACACCATATATTTT. Its protein product is CASSPPVRGSGNTIYF. The whole variable domain, filled in from reference TRBV18 and TRBJ1-3, reads NAGVMQNPRHLVRRRGQEARLRCSPMKGHSHVYWYRQLPEEGLKFMVYLQKENIIDESGMPKERFSAEFPKEGPSILRIQQVVRGDSAAYFCASSPPVRGSGNTIYFGEGSWLTVV.

The rearrangement joins TRBV5-1 to TRBJ2-2, with no clear D. Germline CDR1 SGHRS, CDR2 YFSETQ. Trimming cost V 0 bases and J 4 bases, with 13 bases left between them. This CDR3 contains 16 residues. The CDR3 DNA reads TGCGCCAGCAGCTTGGAAGTCGTAACTACCACCGGGGAGCTGTTTTTT. It specifies CASSLEVVTTTGELFF. The full variable domain, in which reference TRBV5-1 and TRBJ2-2 provide the parts outside the CDR3, is KAGVTQTPRYLIKTRGQQVTLSCSPISGHRSVSWYQQTPGQGLQFLFEYFSETQRNKGNFPGRFSGRQFSNSRSEMNVSTLELGDSALYLCASSLEVVTTTGELFFGEGSRLTVL.

This chain connects TRBV10-3 to TRBJ2-5; 11 bases align to TRBD2. V dropped 6 bases and J dropped 2; count of bases not matched to a gene: 5. The CDR3 length is 15 residues. Per the germline V gene, CDR1 is ENHRY and CDR2 is SYGVKD. The CDR3 is CAIRLAGGSQETQYF. The CDR3 nucleotides are TGTGCCATCAGATTAGCGGGAGGGAGTCAAGAGACCCAGTACTTC.

In this sample, this clone turned up once. The chain is built from TRBV18 and TRBJ1-5; D is unclear. V was cut by 0 bases and J by 1 base, with 7 bases left in between. This CDR3 has 15 residues. Germline-derived CDR1 and CDR2 are KGHSH and LQKENI. CDR3 in amino acids: CASSPPGLSNQPQHF. The CDR3 DNA reads TGTGCCAGCTCACCACCAGGTTTGAGCAATCAGCCCCAGCATTTT.

The rearrangement links TRBV30 to TRBJ2-2; 14 positions agree with TRBD2. Looked up from germline, CDR1 is GTSNPN and CDR2 is SVGIG (reference sequence). V was clipped by 2 bases and J by 7 bases; unmatched bases: 12. CDR3 length: 18 residues. CDR3 protein: CAWSRTSGRRGVGGELFF. CDR3 sequence (DNA): TGTGCCTGGAGTCGGACTAGCGGGAGGAGGGGGGTCGGCGGGGAGCTGTTTTTT.